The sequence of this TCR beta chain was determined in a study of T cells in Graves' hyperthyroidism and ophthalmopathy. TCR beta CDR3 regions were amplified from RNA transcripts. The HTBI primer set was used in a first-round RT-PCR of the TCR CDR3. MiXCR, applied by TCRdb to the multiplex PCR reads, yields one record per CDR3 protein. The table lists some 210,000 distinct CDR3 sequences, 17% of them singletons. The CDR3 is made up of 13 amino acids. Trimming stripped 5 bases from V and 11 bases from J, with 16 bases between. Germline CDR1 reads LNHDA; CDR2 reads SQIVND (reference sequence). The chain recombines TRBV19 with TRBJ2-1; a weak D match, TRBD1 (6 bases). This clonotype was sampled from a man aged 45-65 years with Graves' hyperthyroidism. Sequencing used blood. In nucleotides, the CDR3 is TGTGCCAGTAGTCCCGACGGGGACATAAAGCAGTTCTTC. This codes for CASSPDGDIKQFF.